This record covers a single T cell receptor beta chain. CDR3 length: 12 residues. From germline, CDR1 is PRHDT and CDR2 FYEKMQ (reference sequence). The data belong to a study of monozygotic twins with inflammatory bowel disease. The study subjected TCRalpha and TCRbeta cDNA to two nested PCRs of 16 and 9 cycles. From the 5' RACE reads, TCRdb lists one entry per CDR3 protein and no DNA. The sample totals some 150,000 distinct CDR3 sequences; its top ten clones hold about 1.2%. Sequencing was done on a sample of blood. The chain recombines TRBV13 with TRBJ2-7; as DNA is missing, the TRBD1 call by TCRdb cannot be tested. The origin of this receptor is a human donor with ulcerative colitis or Crohn's disease, or a healthy co-twin of an affected twin (not recorded which). CDR3 sequence: CASSVQGREQYF. Supplemented by reference TRBV13 and TRBJ2-7, the full variable domain reads AAGVIQSPRHLIKEKRETATLKCYPIPRHDTVYWYQQGPGQDPQFLISFYEKMQSDKGSIPDRFSAQQFSDYHSELNMSSLELGDSALYFCASSVQGREQYFGPGTRLTVT.